This TCR beta chain is drawn from a study of blood T cell repertoires in COVID-19. At the level of the study: COVID-19 samples from acute and convalescent phases originated in the United States, Italy and Spain. Sources were T cells, B-cell-depleted T cells, or PBMCs; the material itself was cDNA or gDNA.

Trimming took 1 base from V and 2 from J; bases not matched to a gene: 5. This CDR3 comprises 16 residues. Looked up from germline, CDR1 is KGHSH and CDR2 is LQKENI. Authors' data handling: Quantification of nucleated cells was approximated via reference gene primer amplification. Method: immunoSEQ multiplex PCR; TCRdb's copy keeps in-frame clones and lacks some. Clone size and the V and J calls come from that table; the DNA yielded D and trimming. The table shows around 260,000 clones, with 84% occurring only once. The chain combines TRBV18 with TRBJ1-2; 9 bases match TRBD1. The clonotype was recovered from a man between 60 and 75 years old with acute or convalescent COVID-19. The sample taken for sequencing was peripheral blood. CDR3 DNA sequence: TGTGCCAGCTCACCACAGAACAGGGGGCGCAACTATGGCTACACCTTC. This translates into CASSPQNRGRNYGYTF. Supplemented by reference TRBV18 and TRBJ1-2, the full variable domain reads NAGVMQNPRHLVRRRGQEARLRCSPMKGHSHVYWYRQLPEEGLKFMVYLQKENIIDESGMPKERFSAEFPKEGPSILRIQQVVRGDSAAYFCASSPQNRGRNYGYTFGSGTRLTVV.